The subject of this entry is one TCR beta chain. One end of the junction is discordant with germline, which a read error may explain. The V gene's germline CDR1 is LGHNA and CDR2 YSLEER. The CDR3 consists of 15 residues. The data stem from a study of cytomegalovirus exposure and HLA in healthy donors. On the study more broadly: Out of approximately 170 million T cells, an earlier analysis found fewer than 140 million unique TCR beta sequences in total.

60 Vbeta and 13 Jbeta primers were used in PCR. Using immunoSEQ multiplex PCR, the repertoire was profiled, and TCRdb retains in-frame clones only, with some absent. The data contain more than 100,000 clones, roughly four fifths of them singletons. The donors were healthy bone marrow donors. At sampling all donors were nominally healthy, likely with unrecorded immune exposures. The genes are TRBV4-3 and TRBJ1-1; 9 bases are a match to TRBD1. This receptor was identified in a woman in her 50s in good health and CMV-seropositive. Sequencing input: PBMCs. In nucleotides, the CDR3 is TGCACCAGCAGCCAACAGCCGGGACAGGGATGTGAGGCTTTCTTT. Translating it yields CTSSQQPGQGCEAFF.